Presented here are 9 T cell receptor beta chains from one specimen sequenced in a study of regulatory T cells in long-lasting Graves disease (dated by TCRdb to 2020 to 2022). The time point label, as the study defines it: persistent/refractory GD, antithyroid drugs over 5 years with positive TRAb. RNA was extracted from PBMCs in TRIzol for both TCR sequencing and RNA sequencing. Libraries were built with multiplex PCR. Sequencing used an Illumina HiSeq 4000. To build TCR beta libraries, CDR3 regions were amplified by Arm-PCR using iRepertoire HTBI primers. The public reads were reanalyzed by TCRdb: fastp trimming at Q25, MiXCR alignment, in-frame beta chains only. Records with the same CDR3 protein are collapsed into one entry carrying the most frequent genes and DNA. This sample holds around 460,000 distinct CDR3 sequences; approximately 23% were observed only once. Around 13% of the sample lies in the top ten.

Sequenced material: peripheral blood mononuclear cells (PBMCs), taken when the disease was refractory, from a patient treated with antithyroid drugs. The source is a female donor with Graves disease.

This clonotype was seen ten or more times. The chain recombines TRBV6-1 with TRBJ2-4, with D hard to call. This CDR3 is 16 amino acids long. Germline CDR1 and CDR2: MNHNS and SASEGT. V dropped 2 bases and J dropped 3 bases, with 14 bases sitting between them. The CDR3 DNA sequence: TGTGCCAGCAGTGAATCGTCCGTACTGGGCAAAAACATTCAGTACTTC. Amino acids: CASSESSVLGKNIQYF.

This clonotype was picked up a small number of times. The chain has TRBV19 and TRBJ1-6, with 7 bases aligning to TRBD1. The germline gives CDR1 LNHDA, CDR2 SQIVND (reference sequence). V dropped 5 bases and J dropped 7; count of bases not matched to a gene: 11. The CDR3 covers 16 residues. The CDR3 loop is CASSPTFRDRNSPLHF. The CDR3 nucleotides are TGTGCCAGTAGTCCGACCTTCCGGGACAGAAATTCACCCCTCCACTTT.

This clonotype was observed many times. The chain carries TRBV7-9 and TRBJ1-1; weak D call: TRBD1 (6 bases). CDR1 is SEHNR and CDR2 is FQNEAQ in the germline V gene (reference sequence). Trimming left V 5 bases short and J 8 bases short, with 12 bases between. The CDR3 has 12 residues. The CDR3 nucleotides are TGTGCCAGCAGCATAGGACAGAGCGAAGCTTTCTTT. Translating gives CASSIGQSEAFF. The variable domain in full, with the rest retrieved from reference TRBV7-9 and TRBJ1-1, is DTGVSQNPRHKITKRGQNVTFRCDPISEHNRLYWYRQTLGQGPEFLTYFQNEAQLEKSRLLSDRFSAERPKGSFSTLEIQRTEQGDSAMYLCASSIGQSEAFFGQGTRLTVV.

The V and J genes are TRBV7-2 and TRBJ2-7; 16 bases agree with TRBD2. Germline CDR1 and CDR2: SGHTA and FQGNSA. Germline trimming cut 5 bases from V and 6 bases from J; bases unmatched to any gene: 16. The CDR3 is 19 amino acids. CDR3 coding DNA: TGTGCCAGCAGCAAGCCCCTCGGGACTAGCGGGAGGGCTCCGAGCGAGCAGTACTTC. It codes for CASSKPLGTSGRAPSEQYF.

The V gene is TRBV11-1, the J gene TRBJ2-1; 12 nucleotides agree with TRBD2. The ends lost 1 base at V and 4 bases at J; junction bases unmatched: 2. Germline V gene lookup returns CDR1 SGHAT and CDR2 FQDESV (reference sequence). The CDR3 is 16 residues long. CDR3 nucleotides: TGTGCCAGCAGCTTAGTACTAGCGGGGGGTTACAATGAGCAGTTCTTC. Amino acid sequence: CASSLVLAGGYNEQFF.

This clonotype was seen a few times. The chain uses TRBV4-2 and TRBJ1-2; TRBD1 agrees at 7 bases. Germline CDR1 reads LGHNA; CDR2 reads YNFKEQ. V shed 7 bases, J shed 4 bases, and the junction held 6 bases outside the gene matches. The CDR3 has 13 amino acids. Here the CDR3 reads CASTLGQTYGYTF. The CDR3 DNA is TGTGCCAGCACATTGGGACAGACCTATGGCTACACCTTC.

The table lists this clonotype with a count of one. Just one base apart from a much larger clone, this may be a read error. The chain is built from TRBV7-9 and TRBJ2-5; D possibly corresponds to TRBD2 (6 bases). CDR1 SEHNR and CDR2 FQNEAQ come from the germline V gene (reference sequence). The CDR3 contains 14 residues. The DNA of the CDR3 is TGTGCCAGCAGCTTAAGGGCGGGAAGTGAGACCCATTACTTC. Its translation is CASSLRAGSETHYF.

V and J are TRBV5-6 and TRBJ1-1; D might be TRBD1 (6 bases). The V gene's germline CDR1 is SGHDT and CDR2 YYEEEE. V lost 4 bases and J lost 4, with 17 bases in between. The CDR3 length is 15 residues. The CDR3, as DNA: TGTGCCAGCAGCGGGGGGGGTACCAGGGGCACTGAAGCTTTCTTT. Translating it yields CASSGGGTRGTEAFF.

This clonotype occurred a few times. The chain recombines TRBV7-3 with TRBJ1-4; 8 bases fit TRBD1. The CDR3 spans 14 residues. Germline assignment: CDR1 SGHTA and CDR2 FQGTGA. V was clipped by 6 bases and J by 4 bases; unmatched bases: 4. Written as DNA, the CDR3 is TGTGCCAGCAGGACAGGGGCGAGTAATGAAAAACTGTTTTTT. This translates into CASRTGASNEKLFF.